This is a list of T cell receptor beta chains from one sample in a study of blood T cell repertoires in COVID-19. Repertoires were generated with immunoSEQ multiplex PCR, while TCRdb's copy carries only in-frame clones and drops some. The data show just over 300,000 clones, 85% to 90% seen once. Material for sequencing was PBMCs or T cells enriched from blood (not recorded which). The receptor source for this set is a man aged 30 to 45 who had recovered from COVID-19. Each CDR3 is given with its conserved first and last residue. The D gene is left open where the match is weak. Expanded clones get a size class; other rows say once, few or many, or leave the size out.

V gene	J gene	D gene	clone size	CDR3 protein	CDR3 DNA
TRBV7-9	TRBJ2-4	TRBD1	.	CASSETGWENIQYF	TGTGCCAGCAGCGAGACAGGGTGGGAAAACATTCAGTACTTC
TRBV7-8	TRBJ2-5	.	.	CASSLGSGMETQYF	TGTGCCAGCAGCTTAGGTTCAGGGATGGAGACCCAGTACTTC
TRBV13	TRBJ1-2	TRBD1	.	CASSTGQAYGYTF	TGTGCCAGCAGCACTGGACAGGCTTATGGCTACACCTTC
TRBV21-1	TRBJ1-6	.	.	CASSRTLQGDSYNSPLHF	TGTGCCAGCAGCCGAACCCTACAGGGGGATTCCTATAATTCACCCCTCCACTTT
TRBV6-1	TRBJ2-1	.	.	CASSEASSDYNEQFF	TGTGCCAGCAGTGAAGCGTCTAGCGACTACAATGAGCAGTTCTTC
TRBV5-6	TRBJ2-1	TRBD2	.	CASSPTGAGGHNEQFF	TGTGCCAGCAGCCCTACAGGGGCGGGAGGGCACAATGAGCAGTTCTTC
TRBV30	TRBJ1-3	TRBD1	.	CAWSVGQGKDTIYF	TGTGCCTGGAGTGTGGGACAGGGAAAGGACACCATATATTTT
TRBV7-2	TRBJ1-1	.	few	CASSQAGPNTEAFF	TGTGCCAGCAGCCAAGCGGGACCGAACACTGAAGCTTTCTTT
TRBV30	TRBJ2-7	.	.	CAWGSRGDEQYF	TGTGCCTGGGGGTCCCGGGGAGACGAGCAGTACTTC
TRBV6-6	TRBJ1-3	.	.	CASRSQQGISGNTIYF	TGTGCCAGCAGATCCCAACAGGGAATCTCTGGAAACACCATATATTTT
TRBV29-1	TRBJ2-2	TRBD2	.	CSVEDRTLGLAGVSGELFF	TGCAGCGTTGAAGATCGGACTCTCGGACTAGCGGGAGTCAGCGGGGAGCTGTTTTTT
TRBV5-6	TRBJ2-7	TRBD2	.	CASSFRTSGRSYEQYF	TGTGCCAGCAGCTTCCGGACTAGCGGGAGGTCTTACGAGCAGTACTTC
TRBV2	TRBJ2-7	TRBD2	.	CASRVRGVSYEQYF	TGTGCCAGCAGGGTCCGGGGGGTCTCCTACGAGCAGTACTTC
TRBV11-2	TRBJ2-7	TRBD2	.	CASSFLTSGPSYEQYF	TGTGCCAGCAGCTTCTTGACTAGCGGGCCTTCCTACGAGCAGTACTTC
TRBV7-2	TRBJ2-1	TRBD1	.	CASSLEEDRDNEQFF	TGTGCCAGCAGCTTAGAGGAGGACAGGGACAATGAGCAGTTCTTC
TRBV5-1	TRBJ2-7	TRBD1	.	CASSPGTASYEQYF	TGCGCCAGCAGCCCCGGGACAGCCTCCTACGAGCAGTACTTC
TRBV13	TRBJ2-7	TRBD1	.	CASSFWGVMDREYEQYF	TGTGCCAGCAGCTTTTGGGGGGTCATGGACAGGGAATACGAGCAGTACTTC
TRBV7-6	TRBJ1-1	.	.	CASSLGSSNTEAFF	TGTGCCAGCAGCTTAGGCAGTTCTAACACTGAAGCTTTCTTT
TRBV19	TRBJ2-7	TRBD2	many	CASSMSLAGGLAQYF	TGTGCCAGTAGTATGAGTCTAGCGGGAGGGTTAGCTCAGTACTTC
TRBV5-1	TRBJ2-2	TRBD1	once	CASKGGTGDNTGELFF	TGCGCCAGCAAGGGTGGGACAGGCGATAACACCGGGGAGCTGTTTTTT
TRBV24-1	TRBJ1-2	TRBD1	.	CATAGGQRDGYTF	TGTGCCACCGCGGGGGGACAGAGAGATGGCTACACCTTC
TRBV5-1	TRBJ2-1	.	.	CASSLAAGPYNEQFF	TGCGCCAGCAGCTTGGCCGCGGGACCCTACAATGAGCAGTTCTTC
TRBV7-8	TRBJ1-1	.	.	CASSLVQGNTEAFF	TGTGCCAGCAGCTTAGTACAGGGCAACACTGAAGCTTTCTTT
TRBV7-9	TRBJ2-2	TRBD1	few	CASSLGQGPGELFF	TGTGCCAGCAGCTTGGGACAGGGTCCCGGGGAGCTGTTTTTT
TRBV14	TRBJ2-1	TRBD1	.	CASSHGQGISYNEQFF	TGTGCCAGCAGCCATGGACAGGGTATCTCCTACAATGAGCAGTTCTTC
TRBV7-9	TRBJ2-7	TRBD1	.	CASSEPGQSYEQYF	TGTGCCAGCAGCGAACCGGGACAGAGCTACGAGCAGTACTTC
TRBV4-1	TRBJ1-5	.	few	CASSRVLGPNQPQHF	TGCGCCAGCAGCCGGGTGTTGGGCCCAAATCAGCCCCAGCATTTT
TRBV5-1	TRBJ1-1	.	.	CASSVAGTPNTEAFF	TGCGCCAGCAGCGTCGCCGGGACACCGAACACTGAAGCTTTCTTT
TRBV7-8	TRBJ2-2	.	.	CASSPRRGLNTGELFF	TGTGCCAGCAGCCCCCGGAGGGGGCTGAACACCGGGGAGCTGTTTTTT
TRBV5-1	TRBJ1-6	.	few	CASSFDYYNSPLHF	TGCGCCAGCAGCTTCGACTATTATAATTCACCCCTCCACTTT
TRBV3-1/TRBV3-2	TRBJ1-1	TRBD1	.	CASRPGTGYFTEAFF	TGTGCCAGCAGACCCGGGACAGGGTATTTCACTGAAGCTTTCTTT
TRBV4-1	TRBJ2-5	TRBD2	once	CASSQEAGLAEQETQYF	TGCGCCAGCAGCCAAGAAGCTGGACTAGCAGAACAAGAGACCCAGTACTTC
TRBV18	TRBJ2-5	TRBD1	few	CASSFGQGASETQYF	TGTGCCAGCTCATTCGGGCAGGGGGCATCAGAGACCCAGTACTTC